One sample yielded the 9 T cell receptor beta chains listed below, sequenced in a study of blood T cell repertoires in COVID-19. Assay used: immunoSEQ multiplex PCR; TCRdb lists only in-frame clones, some missing. This sample carries around 270,000 clones, about 87% of them seen once, and the ten largest clones take 2.5% to 3.5%. The sample comprised PBMCs or T cells enriched from blood (not recorded which). The receptors here all came from a woman in her thirties or forties who had been exposed to COVID-19.

The chain recombines TRBV28 with TRBJ1-4; D call uncertain. In germline, CDR1 is MDHEN, CDR2 SYDVKM. The ends were cut back, 3 bases at V and 5 bases at J, with 10 bases in the middle. CDR3 length equals 14 residues. The DNA of the CDR3 is TGTGCCAGCAGTTTGTCGCGCCTGAATGAAAAACTGTTTTTT. This translates into CASSLSRLNEKLFF.

The chain joins TRBV12-3 or TRBV12-4 to TRBJ2-5; 11 nucleotides line up with TRBD2. This CDR3 has 13 residues. J gave up 8 bases and V 5 bases, and 4 bases lay outside the gene matches. As DNA, the CDR3 is TGTGCCAGCAGTAGGACTAGCGGGCGCACCCAGTACTTC. It encodes CASSRTSGRTQYF.

The rearrangement uses TRBV3-1 (or the pseudogene TRBV3-2) and TRBJ1-5, with D possibly TRBD1 on 5 matching bases. The CDR3 spans 13 residues. Per the germline V gene, CDR1 is LGHDT and CDR2 is YNNKEL (reference sequence). V gave up 4 bases and J gave up 4 bases, with 8 bases separating them. The CDR3 DNA is TGTGCCAGCAGCCGTCGGGGGAATCAGCCCCAGCATTTT. It yields the protein CASSRRGNQPQHF.

The chain combines TRBV6-2 or TRBV6-3 with TRBJ2-6; possibly TRBD1 for D (6 bases). CDR1 is MNHEY, CDR2 SVGEGT, per germline. Trimming removed 0 bases from V and 2 bases from J, with 8 bases in between. This CDR3 spans 16 amino acids. The CDR3 is CASSYSDSPGANVLTF. The DNA of the CDR3 is TGTGCCAGCAGTTACTCGGACAGTCCTGGGGCCAACGTCCTGACTTTC.

This clone has a single count. This rearrangement joins TRBV30 to TRBJ1-2; unclear D gene. The CDR3 is 15 amino acids. Trimming removed 0 bases from V and 9 bases from J, with 20 bases in between. Germline V CDR1 and CDR2: GTSNPN, SVGIG (reference sequence). CDR3 sequence: CAWSVVYKRAARYTF. As DNA, the CDR3 is TGTGCCTGGAGTGTAGTTTATAAGCGGGCGGCTCGCTACACCTTC.

The chain recombines TRBV20-1 with TRBJ1-1; D ambiguous. Germline loops: CDR1 DFQATT, CDR2 SNEGSKA (reference sequence). CDR3 size: 13 residues. The ends were cut back, 3 bases at V and 7 bases at J, with 15 bases in the middle. CDR3 nucleotide sequence: TGCAGTGCTAGTGGTGGGCCACTGGGTGAAGCTTTCTTT. Its protein product is CSASGGPLGEAFF.

The chain recombines TRBV4-1 with TRBJ2-5; 9 bases align to TRBD2. Unmatched junction bases numbered 10, after V lost 1 base and J lost 4 bases. From germline, CDR1 is MGHRA and CDR2 YSYEKL. CDR3 length equals 17 residues. The chain's CDR3 is CASSQGRGGVVGETQYF. The CDR3 DNA reads TGCGCCAGCAGCCAAGGGCGGGGGGGGGTGGTAGGAGAGACCCAGTACTTC.

The rearrangement uses TRBV7-9 and TRBJ2-7; TRBD1 might be the D (6 bases). Germline values: CDR1 SEHNR, CDR2 FQNEAQ (reference sequence). Trimming removed 1 base from V and 3 bases from J, with 13 bases in between. This CDR3 is 15 amino acids long. The CDR3 is CASSLESWDIYEQYF. The CDR3 coding sequence is TGTGCCAGCAGCTTAGAGTCGTGGGACATCTACGAGCAGTACTTC.

This clone was counted once. The chain links TRBV5-4 to TRBJ1-2; D unresolved. There are 14 residues in the CDR3. Per the germline V gene, CDR1 is SGHNT and CDR2 is YYREEE (reference sequence). Trimming shortened V by 0 bases and J by 1 base, and 7 bases separated the two germline ends. The CDR3 sequence: CASSLAHLNYGYTF. CDR3 in DNA: TGTGCCAGCAGCTTGGCACACCTTAACTATGGCTACACCTTC. Filled out from reference TRBV5-4 and TRBJ1-2, the complete variable domain reads ETGVTQSPTHLIKTRGQQVTLRCSSQSGHNTVSWYQQALGQGPQFIFQYYREEENGRGNFPPRFSGLQFPNYSSELNVNALELDDSALYLCASSLAHLNYGYTFGSGTRLTVV.